A selection of T cell receptor beta chains follows, all from one sample in a study of blood T cell repertoires in COVID-19. The repertoire was sequenced with immunoSEQ multiplex PCR; TCRdb's copy has only in-frame clones and lacks some. The table includes about 150,000 clones, about 77% detected once. The sequenced sample was peripheral blood. All receptors derive from a man in his fifties or sixties with acute or convalescent COVID-19. Each CDR3 is given with its conserved first and last residue. The order of the fields is clone size, D gene, J gene, V gene, CDR3 length, CDR3 protein, CDR3 DNA. The D gene is left open where the match is weak. Clone size is given for some rows only: seen once, a few or many times, or a class if the clone is expanded.

abundance: NA; d_gene: NA; j_gene: TRBJ2-7; v_gene: TRBV7-7; len: 13; CDR3aa: CASSLRGDNEQYF; CDR3nt: TGTGCCAGCAGCTTACGAGGGGACAACGAGCAGTACTTC
abundance: NA; d_gene: TRBD2; j_gene: TRBJ2-5; v_gene: TRBV7-3; len: 15; CDR3aa: CASSLGGLAQETQYF; CDR3nt: TGTGCCAGCAGCTTAGGCGGACTAGCGCAAGAGACCCAGTACTTC
abundance: NA; d_gene: NA; j_gene: TRBJ1-5; v_gene: TRBV30; len: 12; CDR3aa: CAWSHSWQPQHF; CDR3nt: TGTGCCTGGTCCCATAGTTGGCAGCCCCAGCATTTT
abundance: NA; d_gene: NA; j_gene: TRBJ1-6; v_gene: TRBV27; len: 14; CDR3aa: CASTTGAYNSPLHF; CDR3nt: TGTGCCAGCACCACGGGGGCCTATAATTCACCCCTCCACTTT
abundance: few; d_gene: TRBD1; j_gene: TRBJ2-2; v_gene: TRBV19; len: 17; CDR3aa: CASSPRTGGEYAGELFF; CDR3nt: TGTGCCAGTAGTCCACGGACAGGGGGCGAGTATGCCGGGGAGCTGTTTTTT
abundance: NA; d_gene: NA; j_gene: TRBJ2-5; v_gene: TRBV7-9; len: 13; CDR3aa: CAGGFGGRETQYF; CDR3nt: TGTGCTGGGGGGTTCGGGGGACGAGAGACCCAGTACTTC
abundance: NA; d_gene: TRBD1; j_gene: TRBJ2-7; v_gene: TRBV2; len: 13; CDR3aa: CASSLDRGYEQYF; CDR3nt: TGTGCCAGCAGTCTGGACAGGGGCTACGAGCAGTACTTC
abundance: many; d_gene: TRBD2; j_gene: TRBJ2-7; v_gene: TRBV11-2; len: 15; CDR3aa: CASSYLLAGAYEQYF; CDR3nt: TGTGCCAGCAGTTACCTACTAGCGGGGGCCTACGAGCAGTACTTC
abundance: few; d_gene: NA; j_gene: TRBJ2-6; v_gene: TRBV5-1; len: 15; CDR3aa: CASSFPLSGANVLTF; CDR3nt: TGCGCCAGCAGCTTCCCACTCTCTGGGGCCAACGTCCTGACTTTC
abundance: NA; d_gene: TRBD1; j_gene: TRBJ2-5; v_gene: TRBV12-5; len: 15; CDR3aa: CASGLRTGVPETQYF; CDR3nt: TGTGCTAGTGGCTTACGGACAGGGGTCCCAGAGACCCAGTACTTC
abundance: NA; d_gene: NA; j_gene: TRBJ2-3; v_gene: TRBV15; len: 12; CDR3aa: CATSTYQYTQYF; CDR3nt: TGTGCCACCAGCACTTATCAGTACACGCAGTATTTT
abundance: NA; d_gene: NA; j_gene: TRBJ2-1; v_gene: TRBV27; len: 15; CDR3aa: CASMVSRGSYNEQFF; CDR3nt: TGTGCCAGCATGGTGTCCCGCGGCTCCTACAATGAGCAGTTCTTC
abundance: NA; d_gene: TRBD2; j_gene: TRBJ2-7; v_gene: TRBV9; len: 15; CDR3aa: CASSAYEREGYEQYF; CDR3nt: TGTGCCAGCAGCGCCTATGAGCGGGAGGGCTACGAGCAGTACTTC
abundance: NA; d_gene: TRBD2; j_gene: TRBJ2-7; v_gene: TRBV11-2; len: 15; CDR3aa: CASTPLLAGGSAKYF; CDR3nt: TGTGCCAGTACCCCTCTTTTAGCGGGAGGGTCCGCTAAGTACTTC